The TCR beta chain described here comes from a study of cytomegalovirus exposure and HLA in healthy donors. PCR involved 60 Vbeta and 13 Jbeta primers. Authors' analysis steps: Among the unique TCR beta chains that a later analysis counted, about 86 million in all, 10 million to 11 million were shared. TCRdb's copy holds only in-frame clones and misses some; the assay was immunoSEQ multiplex PCR. The DNA was the basis for D and trimming; V, J and clone size are from that table. Among 200,000 to 250,000 clones listed, approximately 80% were seen once. Whole-study findings and limits: As confirmed in vitro, a few CMV-associated chains were specific for CMV antigens.

The sample holds one count of this clone. Its matching antigen is unknown. One junction end does not reproduce the germline sequence, and a read error may be involved. The CDR3 loop spans 17 amino acids. In germline, CDR1 is SGHAT, CDR2 FQDESV (reference sequence). The sequence derives from a boy aged 2 to 10 in good health and CMV-seronegative. V usage is TRBV11-1 and J usage is TRBJ2-3; 13 bases line up with TRBD2. The sequenced sample was PBMCs. This CDR3 is CASSEGTSGNMPDTQYF. DNA for the CDR3: TGTGCCAGCAGCGAAGGGACTAGCGGGAATATGCCAGATACACAGTATTTT.